This TCR beta chain emerged from a study of blood T cell repertoires in COVID-19. In the study overall: Donors in the United States, Italy and Spain gave samples during acute or convalescent COVID-19. T cells, B-cell-depleted T cells, or PBMCs provided the cDNA or gDNA that served as material.

In the original workflow: Counts of nucleated cells, estimated from reference gene primer amplification, were obtained. Clones were sequenced by immunoSEQ multiplex PCR, and TCRdb holds only the in-frame ones, with some missing. That table supplies the V and J calls and clone size; D and trimming were determined from the DNA. The profile covers 140,000 to 150,000 clones, with 65% to 80% appearing a single time and roughly 2% taken by the ten largest. V was clipped by 4 bases and J by 2 bases; unmatched bases: 8. Germline CDR1 is SGHNT and CDR2 is YENEEA. This CDR3 spans 16 amino acids. The receptor's source is a woman in her fifties or sixties with acute or convalescent COVID-19. This rearrangement joins TRBV11-3 to TRBJ2-3, with 8 positions matching TRBD2. What was sequenced was peripheral blood. The CDR3 DNA follows: TGTGCCAGCAGCTCCGGGACGGGAGGGAACACAGATACGCAGTATTTT. The encoded protein is CASSSGTGGNTDTQYF.